These 19 T cell receptor beta chains were all obtained from the same sample, sequenced in a study of Graves' ophthalmopathy and Graves' hyperthyroidism. RNA transcripts were the source from which TCR beta CDR3 regions were amplified. Investigators did first-round RT-PCR with HTBI primers, then second-round multiplex PCR. A single record per CDR3 protein comes from TCRdb applying MiXCR to the multiplex PCR reads. The table records over 450,000 distinct CDR3 sequences, 14% of them present only once. Material for sequencing was blood. The receptors derive from a woman aged 25-40 years with Graves' ophthalmopathy.

At least ten counts were recorded for this clonotype. This chain links TRBV28 with TRBJ1-1; D gene ambiguous. Trimming removed 4 bases at V and 0 bases at J, with 9 bases between. This CDR3 comprises 14 residues. The germline V gene has CDR1 MDHEN and CDR2 SYDVKM. CDR3 in DNA: TGTGCCAGCAGTTCGGTTTACATGAACACTGAAGCTTTCTTT. It specifies CASSSVYMNTEAFF. Combining the CDR3 with reference TRBV28 and TRBJ1-1 gives the whole variable domain DVKVTQSSRYLVKRTGEKVFLECVQDMDHENMFWYRQDPGLGLRLIYFSYDVKMKEKGDIPEGYSVSREKKERFSLILESASTNQTSMYLCASSSVYMNTEAFFGQGTRLTVV.

This clonotype was seen many times. CDR3 amino acids: CSASGRPLLRTQYF. As DNA, the CDR3 is TGCAGTGCTAGCGGGCGACCCCTCTTGAGGACCCAGTACTTC. The chain links TRBV20-1 to TRBJ2-5; no definite D call. CDR3 size: 14 residues. V was clipped by 3 bases and J by 7 bases, with 18 bases between them. Germline V gene data show CDR1 as DFQATT and CDR2 as SNEGSKA (reference sequence).

Concerning this clonotype: A read error may be the cause here, since a much bigger clone is one base away. V is TRBV24-1 and J is TRBJ1-1, with D possibly being TRBD1 (5 bases). The length of the CDR3 is 13 residues. Looked up from germline, CDR1 is KGHDR and CDR2 is SFDVKD. The CDR3: CATRGTGNTGAFF. CDR3 bases: TGTGCCACCCGGGGCACCGGGAACACTGGAGCTTTCTTT.

This clonotype was observed a single time. This chain connects TRBV28 to TRBJ1-5; 9 bases fit TRBD1. There are 16 residues in the CDR3. V trimming: 8 bases; J trimming: 0 bases; junction bases outside the gene matches: 8. Looked up from germline, CDR1 is MDHEN and CDR2 is SYDVKM. The CDR3 DNA sequence: TGTGCCAGCGAATTACAGGGGGCAAGTAGCAATCAGCCCCAGCATTTT. Translated, it gives CASELQGASSNQPQHF.

Only a few counts were recorded for this clonotype. This chain joins TRBV13 and TRBJ1-2; D remains ambiguous. The V end was cut by 3 bases, the J end by 3 bases, with 5 bases between. CDR1 PRHDT and CDR2 FYEKMQ come from the germline V gene (reference sequence). The CDR3 has 12 amino acids. CDR3 DNA: TGTGCCAGCAGCTTTGATGACTATGGCTACACCTTC. It is translated as CASSFDDYGYTF.

This clonotype was recorded at least ten times. The rearrangement uses TRBV2 and TRBJ2-7; 10 nucleotides line up with TRBD2. V lost 6 bases and J lost 5; bases outside the gene matches: 10. The germline V gene encodes CDR1 SNHLY and CDR2 FYNNEI. The CDR3 is 15 residues long. CDR3 coding DNA: TGTGCCAGCAGCAGAGCGGTAGCGGGGGGAAACGAGCAGTACTTC. Protein sequence: CASSRAVAGGNEQYF.

This clonotype was detected many times. The J gene is TRBJ2-2, the V gene TRBV4-1, with D hard to call. The ends were cut back, 3 bases at V and 6 bases at J, with 8 bases in the middle. CDR3 length: 13 residues. Germline V gene lookup returns CDR1 MGHRA and CDR2 YSYEKL. In nucleotides, the CDR3 is TGCGCCAGCAGCCATCTAGGAGCCGGGGAGCTGTTTTTT. Translation gives CASSHLGAGELFF.

This clonotype was found many times. This sequence joins TRBV6-5 and TRBJ2-7; D unclear. Trimming removed 5 bases from V and 5 bases from J, with 13 bases in between. CDR1 is MNHEY and CDR2 is SVGAGI in the germline V gene. The CDR3 consists of 13 residues. CDR3 nucleotides: TGTGCCAGCAGTCCGTCGAACGTGGACGAGCAGTACTTC. Its protein product is CASSPSNVDEQYF.

This clonotype has at least ten counts. The chain joins TRBV28 to TRBJ2-7, with 9 bases matching TRBD1. CDR3 length: 15 residues. Per germline, CDR1 MDHEN and CDR2 SYDVKM. V lost 5 bases, J lost 2 bases, and 7 bases stayed unmatched. CDR3 DNA: TGTGCCAGCAGTGCCTCCGGGACAGGGACCTACGAGCAGTACTTC. Its translation is CASSASGTGTYEQYF.

Ten or more counts support this clonotype. This sequence joins TRBV6-5 and TRBJ1-5, with TRBD1 matching over 7 bases. The CDR3 runs to 14 residues. With V trimmed by 7 bases and J by 4 bases, 7 bases remained unmatched. CDR1 and CDR2 from the germline V gene are MNHEY and SVGAGI. CDR3 sequence reads: CASNRQGVNQPQHF. CDR3 sequence (DNA): TGTGCCAGCAACCGACAGGGCGTGAATCAGCCCCAGCATTTT.

The chain has TRBV6-2 or TRBV6-3 and TRBJ2-5; D possibly uses TRBD1 or TRBD2 (6 bases each). Germline CDR1 reads MNHEY; CDR2 reads SVGEGT. CDR3 length: 14 amino acids. V was cut by 4 bases and J by 2 bases, with 11 bases left in between. The CDR3 loop is CASSSRGQQETQYF. The CDR3 DNA follows: TGTGCCAGCAGTTCCCGGGGGCAGCAAGAGACCCAGTACTTC.

This clonotype was seen many times. The chain uses TRBV11-2 and TRBJ1-1; D may be TRBD1 (5 bases). With 4 bases removed from V and 4 bases from J, the gap between germline ends came to 10 bases. Per the germline V gene, CDR1 is SGHAT and CDR2 is FQNNGV. This CDR3 comprises 13 residues. The CDR3 DNA follows: TGTGCCAGCAGCTGGGGGGATGGCACTGAAGCTTTCTTT. This encodes CASSWGDGTEAFF.

This clonotype was observed many times. V gene TRBV19 combines with J gene TRBJ1-5, with D unclear. The CDR3 is 15 amino acids. Per the germline V gene, CDR1 is LNHDA and CDR2 is SQIVND (reference sequence). Trimming pared 5 bases from V and 0 bases from J, leaving 11 bases between. The CDR3 sequence: CASSVTVNSNQPQHF. The CDR3 DNA reads TGTGCCAGTAGTGTTACAGTAAATAGCAATCAGCCCCAGCATTTT.

The V and J genes are TRBV9 and TRBJ2-2; D possibly corresponds to TRBD1 (6 bases). The germline gives CDR1 SGDLS, CDR2 YYNGEE. This CDR3 spans 14 amino acids. Between the trimmed V and J ends, which lost 1 base and 3 bases, there was a span of 7 bases. Here the CDR3 DNA reads TGTGCCAGCAGCGTACACAGGGACACCGGGGAGCTGTTTTTT. Translating gives CASSVHRDTGELFF.

The chain employs TRBV6-1 and TRBJ2-7, with 10 nucleotides matching TRBD1. The trim removed 6 bases at V and 5 bases at J, leaving 4 bases unmatched. The CDR3 runs to 13 residues. CDR1 is MNHNS, CDR2 SASEGT, per germline. CDR3 sequence (DNA): TGTGCCAGCAGAGGACAGGGGGAGGACGAGCAGTACTTC. Translation: CASRGQGEDEQYF.

This clonotype was recorded at least ten times. This chain joins TRBV4-1 and TRBJ1-1; D is possibly TRBD1 (6 bases). The CDR3 covers 15 residues. CDR1 MGHRA and CDR2 YSYEKL come from the germline V gene. Between the trimmed V and J ends, which lost 4 bases and 2 bases, there was a span of 14 bases. The CDR3 DNA is TGCGCCAGCAGCCCAGACAGGAGAAGTAACACTGAAGCTTTCTTT. This encodes CASSPDRRSNTEAFF.

This clonotype has at least ten counts. The chain uses TRBV12-3 or TRBV12-4 and TRBJ1-2, with D uncertain. The CDR3 is 14 residues long. V shed 3 bases and J shed 2 bases, with 10 bases lying between them. The CDR3, as DNA: TGTGCCAGCAGTTTCGGACCACCCAACTATGGCTACACCTTC. It is translated as CASSFGPPNYGYTF.

This clonotype was observed at least ten times. The V gene is TRBV27, the J gene TRBJ1-2; D is perhaps TRBD1 (5 bases). Germline CDR1 reads MNHEY; CDR2 reads SMNVEV (reference sequence). The CDR3 consists of 15 residues. The V end was cut by 6 bases, the J end by 6 bases, with 20 bases between. The CDR3 bases are TGTGCCAGCAGCCTGAAGGCCGGGGCTGGGAATGGCTACACCTTC. This codes for CASSLKAGAGNGYTF.

This clonotype was seen a few times. The chain joins TRBV3-1 to TRBJ1-1; no definite D call. The CDR3 totals 12 residues. Trimming stripped 1 base from V and 6 bases from J, with 6 bases between. Germline V gene lookup returns CDR1 LGHDT and CDR2 YNNKEL (reference sequence). CDR3 sequence reads: CASSQGSSEAFF. CDR3 coding DNA: TGTGCCAGCAGCCAAGGAAGCTCTGAAGCTTTCTTT.